The 31 T cell receptor beta chains below all came from one sample that was sequenced in a study of T-cell reconstitution after alpha-beta-depleted transplantation in children. Molecular barcoding with unique molecular identifiers was used for the TCRbeta library. TCRdb re-called the PCR reads with MiXCR, one entry per CDR3 protein. The sample includes about 72,000 distinct CDR3 sequences, about 7% of them seen just once. Sequences were derived from PBMCs from the stem cell graft donor, sampled from the stem cell graft. These receptors were taken from a human donor who donated a stem cell graft to a child with acute lymphoblastic leukemia.

This clonotype came up many times. V gene TRBV7-8 combines with J gene TRBJ1-2; 9 nucleotides match TRBD1. The CDR3 spans 16 residues. The ends lost 1 base at V and 8 bases at J; junction bases unmatched: 11. The germline V gene has CDR1 SGHVS and CDR2 FQNEAQ. This chain's CDR3 is CASSLGRTGVGEGYTF. CDR3 DNA sequence: TGTGCCAGCAGCTTAGGTCGGACAGGGGTGGGTGAAGGCTACACCTTC.

At least ten counts were recorded for this clonotype. The chain employs TRBV4-2 and TRBJ2-3; TRBD2 is a possible D gene (5 bases). V dropped 2 bases and J dropped 0 bases, with 18 bases sitting between them. The CDR3 runs to 18 residues. CDR1 is LGHNA, CDR2 YNFKEQ, per germline. CDR3 amino acids: CASSQSGRDGDSTDTQYF. CDR3 bases: TGTGCCAGCAGCCAATCCGGACGGGATGGGGATAGCACAGATACGCAGTATTTT.

V is TRBV11-3 and J is TRBJ1-1; D call uncertain. Germline V gene sequence: CDR1 SGHNT, CDR2 YENEEA. V was trimmed by 0 bases and J by 6 bases, leaving 11 bases between them. The CDR3 is made up of 14 amino acids. Here the CDR3 reads CASSLDRGVSEAFF. CDR3 DNA: TGTGCCAGCAGCTTAGATCGGGGAGTCTCTGAAGCTTTCTTT.

V gene TRBV12-3 or TRBV12-4 combines with J gene TRBJ2-3, with TRBD2 matching over 9 bases. The CDR3 extends over 14 amino acids. Trimming took 6 bases from V and 6 from J; bases not matched to a gene: 7. The CDR3 loop reads CASRSAREGDTQYF. The CDR3 coding sequence is TGTGCCAGCAGAAGTGCGCGGGAGGGGGATACGCAGTATTTT.

The sample holds many counts of this clonotype. The rearrangement joins TRBV28 to TRBJ1-5; D remains ambiguous. This CDR3 region has 14 residues. The V gene lost 6 bases and the J gene lost 6 bases, with 15 bases spanning the gap. The V gene's germline CDR1 is MDHEN and CDR2 SYDVKM. Here the CDR3 DNA reads TGTGCCAGCAGCCGAAACATTTATCCTCAGCCCCAGCATTTT. Translating gives CASSRNIYPQPQHF.

In its sample, this clonotype was seen many times. The chain joins TRBV4-1 to TRBJ2-3; 9 bases align to TRBD2. The CDR3 runs 14 residues. The ends lost 6 bases at V and 14 bases at J; junction bases unmatched: 15. CDR1 MGHRA and CDR2 YSYEKL come from the germline V gene. The CDR3 protein is CASSYRLAEGVRYF. CDR3 nucleotide sequence: TGCGCCAGCAGTTATAGACTAGCGGAAGGGGTTCGGTATTTT.

This clonotype has a count of ten or more. The chain couples TRBV7-3 to TRBJ2-5; D is possibly TRBD1 (5 bases). Germline CDR1 reads SGHTA; CDR2 reads FQGTGA. The ends were cut back, 5 bases at V and 5 bases at J, with 12 bases in the middle. CDR3 length: 13 amino acids. CDR3 sequence: CASSLAKGETQYF. CDR3 coding DNA: TGTGCCAGCAGCCTGGCTAAGGGGGAGACCCAGTACTTC.

This clonotype showed up many times. The rearrangement links TRBV7-9 to TRBJ2-7; 13 nucleotides line up with TRBD2. The germline CDR1 and CDR2 sequences are SEHNR and FQNEAQ (reference sequence). This CDR3 is built from 19 residues. The trim removed 5 bases at V and 0 bases at J, leaving 13 bases unmatched. The CDR3 loop is CASSTKTSGGLRSSYEQYF. CDR3 coding DNA: TGTGCCAGCAGCACCAAGACTAGCGGGGGGCTAAGGAGCTCCTACGAGCAGTACTTC.

The chain links TRBV6-6 to TRBJ2-1, with D unresolved. CDR1 and CDR2 from the germline V gene are MNHNY and SVGAGI (reference sequence). The CDR3 extends over 13 amino acids. Trimming shortened V by 9 bases and J by 5 bases, and 14 bases separated the two germline ends. The CDR3 DNA reads as TGTGCCAGTGGCTGGACGGGTAACAATGAGCAGTTCTTC. Protein product: CASGWTGNNEQFF.

The rearrangement joins TRBV19 to TRBJ1-5, with D possibly TRBD1 on 5 matching bases. V was pared by 0 bases and J by 6 bases, with 15 bases between. Germline V gene sequence: CDR1 LNHDA, CDR2 SQIVND (reference sequence). The CDR3 loop spans 16 amino acids. CDR3: CASSIDLGGGSQPQHF. For the CDR3, the DNA is TGTGCCAGTAGTATAGATCTTGGGGGAGGTAGTCAGCCCCAGCATTTT.

This clonotype was recorded at least ten times. The chain links TRBV10-3 to TRBJ2-3; tentatively, D is TRBD2 (6 bases). Trimming took off 2 bases at V and 4 bases at J, with 22 bases between the two ends. CDR3 length: 18 amino acids. The germline CDR1 and CDR2 sequences are ENHRY and SYGVKD. CDR3 coding DNA: TGTGCCATCAGTGAGCCCTGGACATGGGACTTTGTTGCAGATACGCAGTATTTT. It yields the protein CAISEPWTWDFVADTQYF.

This clonotype was seen ten or more times. This chain links TRBV11-1 with TRBJ1-1, with a weak D call TRBD1 (6 bases). CDR1 is SGHAT and CDR2 is FQDESV in the germline V gene (reference sequence). The CDR3 loop spans 16 amino acids. V lost 5 bases to trimming and J lost 2 bases, with 18 bases between them. CDR3 coding DNA: TGTGCCAGCAGCATCGACACCTCAGGGGCCAACACTGAAGCTTTCTTT. Residues: CASSIDTSGANTEAFF.

This clonotype was seen at least ten times. The chain uses TRBV29-1 and TRBJ1-1, with D unclear. The germline V gene encodes CDR1 SQVTM and CDR2 ANQGSEA. The CDR3 length is 13 residues. V lost 4 bases and J 0 bases, leaving 9 bases between the germline ends. CDR3 DNA: TGCAGCGTTGCGGGCCGATTGAACACTGAAGCTTTCTTT. Its translation is CSVAGRLNTEAFF.

There are a few counts of this clonotype. The chain recombines TRBV20-1 with TRBJ1-3; possibly TRBD1 for D (6 bases). This CDR3 spans 13 amino acids. V was cut by 5 bases and J by 1 base, with 9 bases left in between. Looked up from germline, CDR1 is DFQATT and CDR2 is SNEGSKA (reference sequence). CDR3 amino acids: CSARGTSGNTIYF. CDR3 nucleotides: TGCAGTGCTCGGGGGACATCTGGAAACACCATATATTTT.

The genes are TRBV6-5 and TRBJ1-1, with 7 positions matching TRBD1. The CDR3 runs to 17 residues. Germline V lookup: CDR1 MNHEY, CDR2 SVGAGI. Unmatched junction bases numbered 13, after V lost 2 bases and J lost 4 bases. The CDR3 reads CASSYGAVGGEVTEAFF. CDR3 DNA sequence: TGTGCCAGCAGTTACGGGGCGGTAGGGGGCGAGGTCACTGAAGCTTTCTTT.

This clonotype came up a few times. The chain has TRBV11-2 and TRBJ2-7; 7 nucleotides match TRBD2. With V trimmed by 1 base and J by 0 bases, 6 bases remained unmatched. CDR3 length: 16 residues. Germline lookup yields CDR1 SGHAT and CDR2 FQNNGV. CDR3 protein: CASSLVSGSSSYEQYF. The CDR3 bases are TGTGCCAGCAGCTTAGTTAGCGGGTCGAGCTCCTACGAGCAGTACTTC.

This clonotype has a count of ten or more. The V and J genes are TRBV7-9 and TRBJ2-1, with 11 bases matching TRBD2. The CDR3 loop spans 14 amino acids. In germline, CDR1 is SEHNR, CDR2 FQNEAQ (reference sequence). Germline trimming cut 5 bases from V and 4 bases from J; bases unmatched to any gene: 1. Here the CDR3 DNA reads TGTGCCAGCAGCGGGACTAGCGGATACAATGAGCAGTTCTTC. Translation: CASSGTSGYNEQFF.

This clonotype appeared many times. The rearrangement uses TRBV12-3 or TRBV12-4 and TRBJ1-2; tentatively, D is TRBD1 (6 bases). The length of the CDR3 is 17 residues. Trimming shortened V by 0 bases and J by 2 bases, and 16 bases separated the two germline ends. CDR3 protein: CASSLAGPGQYNYGYTF. CDR3 coding DNA: TGTGCCAGCAGTTTAGCCGGGCCGGGACAATACAACTATGGCTACACCTTC.

This clonotype was seen repeatedly, ten times or more. The DNA for the CDR3 is TGTGCCACCAGTGACGGACAGGCCCCTGGCTACACCTTC. Translation gives CATSDGQAPGYTF. This chain joins TRBV24-1 and TRBJ1-2; 7 bases line up with TRBD1. The CDR3 sequence is 13 residues long. After removal of 4 bases from V and 7 bases from J, the junction contained 5 bases not matched to a gene. CDR1 and CDR2 (germline): KGHDR, SFDVKD.

This clonotype was recorded at least ten times. The J gene is TRBJ2-3, the V gene TRBV6-2 or TRBV6-3; D may match TRBD1 or TRBD2 (5 bases each). The germline V gene has CDR1 MNHEY and CDR2 SVGEGT. V was pared by 6 bases and J by 2 bases, with 15 bases between. This CDR3 region has 15 residues. The CDR3 region has the DNA TGTGCCAGCAGAAATCCCGGGACGAACACAGATACGCAGTATTTT. This encodes CASRNPGTNTDTQYF.

The chain recombines TRBV27 with TRBJ1-6; D ambiguous. The CDR3 runs 14 residues. V was trimmed by 2 bases and J by 7 bases, leaving 9 bases between them. Germline V CDR1 and CDR2: MNHEY, SMNVEV (reference sequence). This CDR3 is CASSLGGGNSPLHF. CDR3 in DNA: TGTGCCAGCAGTTTAGGTGGAGGGAATTCACCCCTCCACTTT.

There are many counts of this clonotype. The rearrangement links TRBV7-6 to TRBJ2-7; no reliable D call. Between the trimmed V and J ends, which lost 5 bases and 2 bases, there was a span of 10 bases. Germline CDR1 reads SGHVS; CDR2 reads FNYEAQ. This CDR3 comprises 13 residues. DNA of the CDR3: TGTGCCAGCAGCCCCTACCCGACCTACGAGCAGTACTTC. Translated: CASSPYPTYEQYF.

At least ten counts were recorded for this clonotype. The junction departs from germline at one end; a sequencing error may be responsible. The chain combines TRBV12-3 or TRBV12-4 with TRBJ2-3; TRBD2 aligns across 7 bases. The CDR3 is 15 amino acids. This chain's CDR3 is CASSTKRGLTDTQYF. The CDR3, as DNA: TGCGCCAGCAGTACCAAGCGGGGCCTCACAGATACGCAGTATTTT.

This clonotype was counted only a few times. The chain has TRBV6-2 or TRBV6-3 and TRBJ1-5, with 10 positions matching TRBD1. The CDR3 covers 17 residues. In germline, CDR1 is MNHEY, CDR2 SVGEGT. Trimming took 4 bases from V and 4 from J; bases not matched to a gene: 10. CDR3 DNA sequence: TGTGCCAGCAGTTTGCCACCCCCGGGACAGGGGAATCAGCCCCAGCATTTT. It encodes CASSLPPPGQGNQPQHF.

This chain uses TRBV6-2 or TRBV6-3 with TRBJ1-1, with D possibly TRBD1 on 5 matching bases. The CDR3 has 15 amino acids. Trimming stripped 1 base from V and 7 bases from J, with 16 bases between. Per germline, CDR1 MNHEY and CDR2 SVGEGT. Here the CDR3 DNA reads TGTGCCAGCAGTTACTTTCCGGGACGCCTTCTTGAAGCTTTCTTT. Its translation is CASSYFPGRLLEAFF.

This clonotype was recorded at least ten times. This sequence joins TRBV19 and TRBJ2-7; 13 bases align to TRBD2. The CDR3 length is 16 residues. The germline V gene has CDR1 LNHDA and CDR2 SQIVND (reference sequence). V trimming: 3 bases; J trimming: 7 bases; junction bases outside the gene matches: 9. CDR3 nucleotides: TGTGCCAGTAGTATCGCCGGGACTAGCGGGACTTGGGAGCAGTACTTC. It specifies CASSIAGTSGTWEQYF.

This clonotype was seen ten or more times. The junction departs from the called germline gene at one end, perhaps through a read error. The rearrangement joins TRBV12-3 or TRBV12-4 to TRBJ2-7; maybe TRBD2 (6 bases). CDR3 length: 12 amino acids. CDR3 sequence: CASSSPPGTSHF. DNA for the CDR3: TGTGCCAGCAGTTCTCCCCCCGGGACTTCGCATTTC.

This clonotype was seen repeatedly, ten times or more. V and J are TRBV12-3 or TRBV12-4 and TRBJ1-1; 11 positions match TRBD1. The CDR3 is 15 amino acids. J lost 3 bases, V lost 2 bases, and 2 bases had no gene match. The CDR3 loop reads CASSLTGQGDTEAFF. In DNA, the CDR3 is TGTGCCAGCAGTTTAACGGGACAGGGGGACACTGAAGCTTTCTTT.

This clonotype has at least ten counts. The chain links TRBV7-9 to TRBJ1-3, with no clear D. The germline V and J ends were trimmed by 5 bases and 8 bases, with 13 bases remaining between them. The germline CDR1 and CDR2 sequences are SEHNR and FQNEAQ (reference sequence). This CDR3 is built from 13 residues. CDR3 region: CASSNAGRDTIYF. The CDR3 nucleotides are TGTGCCAGCAGCAACGCCGGGCGCGACACCATATATTTT.

As to this clonotype: A read error may produce the germline difference seen at one junction end. The gene calls are TRBV6-1 and TRBJ2-3; 8 bases map to TRBD2. There are 13 residues in the CDR3. Germline CDR1 MNHNS, CDR2 SASEGT. In DNA, the CDR3 is TGTGACAGCAGCAAGCGGGAGCCAGATACGCAGTATTTT. Its protein is CDSSKREPDTQYF.

This clonotype was observed many times. The chain joins TRBV24-1 to TRBJ2-2; TRBD1 might be the D (5 bases). Deletions cut 2 bases from V and 5 bases from J, with 11 bases between. CDR1 KGHDR and CDR2 SFDVKD come from the germline V gene. The CDR3 has 15 residues. The CDR3 nucleotides read TGTGCCACCAGTGATTCCCAGAGACAGACCGGGGAGCTGTTTTTT. Its protein product is CATSDSQRQTGELFF.